One and the same sample provided the 19 T cell receptor beta chains below, sequenced in a study of blood T cells in healthy people across ages. Alongside a J-beta primer mix, a sample-barcoded 5' primer served in a second PCR lasting about 7 to 11 cycles. One entry per CDR3 protein, called by TCRdb with MiXCR from the 5' RACE reads. The sample shows 1.5 million or so distinct CDR3 sequences, roughly 40% of them seen only once. Specimen: blood. These receptors were taken from a woman younger than 30 in good health.

The chain employs TRBV27 and TRBJ2-4; TRBD1 might be the D (5 bases). TRBJ2-7 matches the DNA end more closely, so the J call is doubtful. The CDR3 loop spans 15 amino acids. Germline V CDR1 and CDR2: MNHEY, SMNVEV (reference sequence). This CDR3 is CASSLEPRDRYEQYF. In DNA, the CDR3 is TGTGCCAGCAGTTTAGAACCCCGCGACAGATACGAGCAGTACTTC.

The chain uses TRBV4-1 and TRBJ2-5, with 7 bases that match TRBD2. V lost 0 bases to trimming and J lost 1 base; unmatched junction nucleotides: 5. This CDR3 contains 16 residues. Germline V lookup: CDR1 MGHRA, CDR2 YSYEKL. CDR3 DNA: TGCGCCAGCAGCCAAGATGGGCGGGGGTCCCAAGAGACCCAGTACTTC. Translation gives CASSQDGRGSQETQYF.

The V call is TRBV7-6, the J call TRBJ2-7; 10 bases are a match to TRBD2. The CDR3 covers 15 residues. In germline, CDR1 is SGHVS, CDR2 FNYEAQ. V gave up 4 bases and J gave up 0 bases; unmatched junction bases: 3. CDR3 DNA: TGTGCCAGCAGCTCCGGACTAGCGGACTCCTACGAGCAGTACTTC. It translates to CASSSGLADSYEQYF.

The V call is TRBV28, the J call TRBJ2-7, with 10 positions matching TRBD1. CDR3 length equals 14 residues. J lost 9 bases, V lost 8 bases, and 13 bases had no gene match. Germline V lookup: CDR1 MDHEN, CDR2 SYDVKM. CDR3 sequence: CASETGTGAPGQYF. The CDR3 coding sequence is TGTGCCAGCGAGACCGGGACAGGGGCTCCCGGGCAGTACTTC.

This clonotype was observed a few times. V gene TRBV7-9 combines with J gene TRBJ2-7; D is uncertain. CDR3 length: 14 amino acids. The V gene's germline CDR1 is SEHNR and CDR2 FQNEAQ (reference sequence). The ends were cut back, 7 bases at V and 5 bases at J, with 18 bases in the middle. CDR3 protein: CASTWGLSNDEQYF. The CDR3 DNA reads as TGTGCCAGCACCTGGGGTCTTTCGAACGACGAGCAGTACTTC. Drawing the rest from reference TRBV7-9 and TRBJ2-7, the complete variable domain is DTGVSQNPRHKITKRGQNVTFRCDPISEHNRLYWYRQTLGQGPEFLTYFQNEAQLEKSRLLSDRFSAERPKGSFSTLEIQRTEQGDSAMYLCASTWGLSNDEQYFGPGTRLTVT.

The chain links TRBV6-1 to TRBJ2-3, with D maybe TRBD1 (6 bases). The CDR3 spans 15 residues. The V and J ends lost 5 bases and 0 bases respectively, with 12 bases between them. Germline loops: CDR1 MNHNS, CDR2 SASEGT. CDR3 sequence reads: CASSSQGISTDTQYF. The DNA for the CDR3 is TGTGCCAGCAGTTCACAGGGTATCAGCACAGATACGCAGTATTTT.

The chain is built from TRBV29-1 and TRBJ2-2; D not certain. Germline V lookup: CDR1 SQVTM, CDR2 ANQGSEA. The CDR3 is 13 residues long. Trimming shortened V by 2 bases and J by 4 bases, and 8 bases separated the two germline ends. The CDR3 bases are TGCAGCGTTGAAAGCTCGGGCACCGGGGAGCTGTTTTTT. This encodes CSVESSGTGELFF.

The gene calls are TRBV20-1 and TRBJ2-3; 13 positions match TRBD2. With 6 bases clipped from V and 1 base from J, the junction kept 4 bases outside the gene matches. Germline assignment: CDR1 DFQATT and CDR2 SNEGSKA (reference sequence). The CDR3 is 15 amino acids. The CDR3 here is CSAAGTSGGTDTQYF. The CDR3 region has the DNA TGCAGTGCCGCGGGGACTAGCGGGGGCACAGATACGCAGTATTTT.

A few counts support this clonotype. This chain joins TRBV28 and TRBJ2-7; D call uncertain. Looked up from germline, CDR1 is MDHEN and CDR2 is SYDVKM. V was cut by 2 bases and J by 3 bases, with 23 bases left in between. This CDR3 has 18 amino acids. CDR3 DNA sequence: TGTGCCAGCAGTTTAAGAGGCGTGGTCCGCGAGTGGTTCTACGAGCAGTACTTC. Its translation: CASSLRGVVREWFYEQYF.

CDR3: CAIAGGLDTQYF. The CDR3 DNA sequence: TGTGCCATCGCGGGGGGGCTGGATACGCAGTATTTT. V gene TRBV10-3 combines with J gene TRBJ2-3; 9 nucleotides line up with TRBD2. The CDR3 contains 12 residues. The germline gives CDR1 ENHRY, CDR2 SYGVKD. J lost 6 bases, V lost 8 bases, and 3 bases had no gene match.

The gene calls are TRBV5-1 and TRBJ2-2, with 7 positions matching TRBD1. Per germline, CDR1 SGHRS and CDR2 YFSETQ. V lost 5 bases to trimming and J lost 0 bases; unmatched junction nucleotides: 1. The CDR3 extends over 14 amino acids. In DNA, the CDR3 is TGCGCCAGCAGGGGACAGTCGAACACCGGGGAGCTGTTTTTT. Protein sequence: CASRGQSNTGELFF.

This sequence joins TRBV28 and TRBJ1-1; unclear D gene. Germline values: CDR1 MDHEN, CDR2 SYDVKM. Trimming shortened V by 5 bases and J by 2 bases, and 15 bases separated the two germline ends. CDR3 length: 15 residues. CDR3 sequence reads: CASSLGRFENTEAFF. CDR3 nucleotides: TGTGCCAGCAGTCTCGGAAGGTTTGAAAACACTGAAGCTTTCTTT.

This clonotype was counted a few times. V is TRBV20-1 and J is TRBJ2-7; D remains unclear. The CDR3 loop spans 11 amino acids. Germline assignment: CDR1 DFQATT and CDR2 SNEGSKA (reference sequence). The germline V and J ends were trimmed by 1 base and 5 bases, with 6 bases remaining between them. Here the CDR3 DNA reads TGCAGTGCTAGAGGTGGAAACGAGCAGTACTTC. Translated: CSARGGNEQYF.

This clonotype showed up just a few times. The chain employs TRBV7-9 and TRBJ1-2, with a tentative D call TRBD1 (6 bases). Looked up from germline, CDR1 is SEHNR and CDR2 is FQNEAQ (reference sequence). The V and J ends lost 6 bases and 3 bases respectively, with 20 bases between them. The CDR3 has 16 residues. The CDR3 loop reads CASRSVSGDGHYGYTF. CDR3 bases: TGTGCCAGCAGATCCGTTTCAGGGGACGGCCACTATGGCTACACCTTC.

The chain combines TRBV15 with TRBJ2-7; 7 bases agree with TRBD2. The DNA end favors TRBJ2-5, so the J call may be wrong. CDR3 length: 15 residues. The germline gives CDR1 LNHNV, CDR2 YYDKDF (reference sequence). Written as DNA, the CDR3 is TGTGCCACCAGCAGAGATTGGGGAGGGGCAGAGACCCAGTACTTC. Translation: CATSRDWGGAETQYF.

This clonotype was detected only a few times. The chain carries TRBV5-1 and TRBJ2-7; TRBD1 is a possible D gene (6 bases). This CDR3 region has 13 residues. Germline assignment: CDR1 SGHRS and CDR2 YFSETQ. The V end was cut by 5 bases, the J end by 5 bases, with 14 bases between. This CDR3 reads CASRQGAGNEQYF. The CDR3 DNA reads as TGCGCCAGCAGACAGGGCGCCGGGAACGAGCAGTACTTC.

The chain is built from TRBV5-1 and TRBJ2-1, with a weak D call TRBD2 (5 bases). The J call may be faulty, since TRBJ2-7 better matches the DNA end. There are 16 residues in the CDR3. Germline assignment: CDR1 SGHRS and CDR2 YFSETQ. The CDR3 spells CASSLAGVLSYNEQYF. In nucleotides, the CDR3 is TGCGCCAGCAGCTTGGCCGGGGTACTCTCCTACAATGAGCAGTACTTC.

The chain recombines TRBV7-8 with TRBJ1-4; D gene unclear. Germline assignment: CDR1 SGHVS and CDR2 FQNEAQ. This CDR3 has 18 residues. Trimming left V 5 bases short and J 0 bases short, with 19 bases between. The CDR3 reads CASSPNFIRRATNEKLFF. Here the CDR3 DNA reads TGTGCCAGCAGCCCCAATTTCATTAGACGGGCAACTAATGAAAAACTGTTTTTT.

The rearrangement uses TRBV9 and TRBJ2-1; the match to TRBD2 covers 13 bases. The V gene end was trimmed by 1 base and the J gene end by 10 bases; junction bases not matched to a gene: 8. The CDR3 runs 16 residues. Per germline, CDR1 SGDLS and CDR2 YYNGEE. The CDR3 sequence: CASSVNSGLAGREQFF. CDR3 in DNA: TGTGCCAGCAGCGTAAACTCGGGACTAGCGGGACGGGAGCAGTTCTTC.